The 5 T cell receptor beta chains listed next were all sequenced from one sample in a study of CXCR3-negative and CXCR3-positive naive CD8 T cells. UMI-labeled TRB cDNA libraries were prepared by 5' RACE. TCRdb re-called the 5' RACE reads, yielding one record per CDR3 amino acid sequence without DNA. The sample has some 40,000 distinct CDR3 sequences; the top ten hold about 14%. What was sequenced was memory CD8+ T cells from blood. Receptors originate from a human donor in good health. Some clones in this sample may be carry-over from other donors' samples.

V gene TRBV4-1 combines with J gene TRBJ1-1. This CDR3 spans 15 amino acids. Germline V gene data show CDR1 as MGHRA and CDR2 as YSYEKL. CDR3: CASSQIGYKNTEAFF.

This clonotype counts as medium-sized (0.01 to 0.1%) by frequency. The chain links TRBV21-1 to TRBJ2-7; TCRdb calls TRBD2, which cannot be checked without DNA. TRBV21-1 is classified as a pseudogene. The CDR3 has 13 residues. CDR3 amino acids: CASSTRLPYEQYF.

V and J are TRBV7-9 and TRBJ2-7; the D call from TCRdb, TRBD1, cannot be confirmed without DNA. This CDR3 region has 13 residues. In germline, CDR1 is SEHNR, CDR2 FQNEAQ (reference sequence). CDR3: CASSLGTVSEQYF.

The CDR3 loop reads CASSPSGGPGYEQYF. The rearrangement joins TRBV14 to TRBJ2-7; TCRdb indicates TRBD1, and absent DNA this call remains unverified. Germline assignment: CDR1 SGHDN and CDR2 FVKESK. CDR3 length equals 15 residues.

CDR3 loop: CASSFSQGEWNIQYF. J is TRBJ2-4 and V is TRBV5-5; TCRdb lists TRBD1, though no DNA is available to test this call. The CDR3 is made up of 15 amino acids. Germline lookup yields CDR1 SGHKS and CDR2 YYEKEE (reference sequence).